This TCR beta chain was retrieved from a study of blood T cell repertoires in COVID-19. About the research overall: The samples span acute and convalescent COVID-19 from the United States, Italy and Spain. T cells, B-cell-depleted T cells, or PBMCs supplied cDNA or gDNA.

Looked up from germline, CDR1 is SGHTS and CDR2 is YDEGEE. The V end lost 0 bases, the J end lost 2 bases, and 12 bases lay between the germline ends. The CDR3 sequence is 16 residues long. As handled by the study authors: Reference gene primer amplification yielded estimated nucleated cell counts. Libraries were prepared by immunoSEQ multiplex PCR; TCRdb keeps only in-frame clonotypes and omits some of them. V and J calls and clone size are copied from that table; D and trimming were computed from the DNA. The sample records 100,000 to 150,000 clones, 55% to 75% being singletons. The J gene is TRBJ1-5, the V gene TRBV5-8; D perhaps matches TRBD1 (5 bases). This TCR was sampled from a woman in her seventies with acute or convalescent COVID-19. Material: peripheral blood. CDR3 nucleotide sequence: TGTGCCAGCAGCTTGGACAGGCAAAGGGGCAATCAGCCCCAGCATTTT. Translating gives CASSLDRQRGNQPQHF.